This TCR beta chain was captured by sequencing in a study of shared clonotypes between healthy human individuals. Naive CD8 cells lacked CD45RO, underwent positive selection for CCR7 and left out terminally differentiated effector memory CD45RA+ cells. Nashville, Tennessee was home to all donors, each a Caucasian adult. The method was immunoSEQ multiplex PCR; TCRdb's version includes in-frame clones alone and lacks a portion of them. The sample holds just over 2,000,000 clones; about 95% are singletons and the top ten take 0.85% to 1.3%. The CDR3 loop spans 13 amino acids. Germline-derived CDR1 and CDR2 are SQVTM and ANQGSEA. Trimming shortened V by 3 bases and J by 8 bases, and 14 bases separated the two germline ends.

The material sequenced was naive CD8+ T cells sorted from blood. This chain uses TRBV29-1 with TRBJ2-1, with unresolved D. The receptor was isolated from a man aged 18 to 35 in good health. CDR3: CSVEKADGDEQFF. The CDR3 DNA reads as TGCAGCGTTGAGAAGGCGGATGGGGATGAGCAGTTCTTC.